This T cell receptor (beta chain) was profiled in a study of early T cells in non-severe SARS-CoV-2 infection. V shed 3 bases and J 2 bases; nucleotides not matched to a gene: 4. Germline V gene lookup returns CDR1 DFQATT and CDR2 SNEGSKA (reference sequence). This CDR3 contains 14 residues. At least ten counts were recorded for this clonotype. From the 5' RACE reads, TCRdb called clonotypes with MiXCR, one entry per CDR3 protein. The table records about 28,000 distinct CDR3 sequences, around 6% of them present only once. The chain couples TRBV20-1 to TRBJ2-7, with 10 bases fitting TRBD2. The specimen sequenced was whole blood. The sequence was collected from an adult who was a healthcare worker with PCR-confirmed SARS-CoV-2 infection or an uninfected control (not recorded which). CDR3 coding DNA: TGCAGTGCTAGTAGCGGGGGGCAAACCTACGAGCAGTACTTC. It is translated as CSASSGGQTYEQYF.